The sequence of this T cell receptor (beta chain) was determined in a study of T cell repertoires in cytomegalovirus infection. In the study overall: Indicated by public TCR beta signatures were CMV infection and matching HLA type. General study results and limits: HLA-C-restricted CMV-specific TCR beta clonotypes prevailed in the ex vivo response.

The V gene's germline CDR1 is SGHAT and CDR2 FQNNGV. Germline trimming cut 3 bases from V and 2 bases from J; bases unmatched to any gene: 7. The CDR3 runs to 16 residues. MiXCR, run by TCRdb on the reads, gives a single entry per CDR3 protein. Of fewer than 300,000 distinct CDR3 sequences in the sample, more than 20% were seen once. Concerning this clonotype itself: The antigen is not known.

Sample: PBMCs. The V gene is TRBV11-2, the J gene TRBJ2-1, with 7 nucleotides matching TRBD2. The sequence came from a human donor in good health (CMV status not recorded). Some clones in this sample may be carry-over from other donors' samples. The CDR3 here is CASSLWLAAAYNEQFF. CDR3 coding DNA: TGTGCCAGCAGCTTGTGGCTAGCGGCTGCCTACAATGAGCAGTTCTTC.